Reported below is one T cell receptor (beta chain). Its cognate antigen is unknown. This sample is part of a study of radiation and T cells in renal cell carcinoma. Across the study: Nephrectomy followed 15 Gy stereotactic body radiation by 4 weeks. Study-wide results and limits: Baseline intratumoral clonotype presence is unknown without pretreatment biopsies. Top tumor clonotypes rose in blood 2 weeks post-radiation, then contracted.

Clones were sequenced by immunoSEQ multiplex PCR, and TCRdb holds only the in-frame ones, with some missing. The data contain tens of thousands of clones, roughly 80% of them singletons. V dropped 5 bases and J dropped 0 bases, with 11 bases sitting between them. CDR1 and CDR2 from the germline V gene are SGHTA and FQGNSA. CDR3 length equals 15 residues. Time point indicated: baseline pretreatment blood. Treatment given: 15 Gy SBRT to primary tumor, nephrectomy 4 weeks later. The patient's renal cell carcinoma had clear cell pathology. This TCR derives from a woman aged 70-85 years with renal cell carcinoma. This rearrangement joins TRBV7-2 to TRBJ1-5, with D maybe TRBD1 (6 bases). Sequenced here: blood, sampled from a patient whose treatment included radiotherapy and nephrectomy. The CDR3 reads CASSTTGFSNQPQHF. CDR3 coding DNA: TGTGCCAGCAGCACGACAGGTTTTAGCAATCAGCCCCAGCATTTT.